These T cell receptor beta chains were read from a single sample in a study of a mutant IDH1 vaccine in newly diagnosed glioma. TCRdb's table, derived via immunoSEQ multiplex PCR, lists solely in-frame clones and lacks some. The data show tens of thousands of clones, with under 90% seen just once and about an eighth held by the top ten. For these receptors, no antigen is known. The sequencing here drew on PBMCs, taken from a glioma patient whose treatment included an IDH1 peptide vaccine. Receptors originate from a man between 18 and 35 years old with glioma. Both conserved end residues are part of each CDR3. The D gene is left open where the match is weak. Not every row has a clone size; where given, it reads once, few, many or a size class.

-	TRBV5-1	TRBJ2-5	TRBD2	CASSRGGQGETQYF	TGCGCCAGCAGCCGGGGGGGCCAGGGGGAGACCCAGTACTTC
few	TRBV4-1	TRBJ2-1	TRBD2	CASSLERLAGEGNEQFF	TGCGCCAGCAGCCTCGAAAGACTAGCGGGAGAGGGTAATGAGCAGTTCTTC
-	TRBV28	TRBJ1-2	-	CASSLANYGYTF	TGTGCCAGCAGTTTGGCGAACTATGGCTACACCTTC
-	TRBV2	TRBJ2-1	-	CASSESSSLSSYNEQFF	TGTGCCAGCAGTGAGAGTTCCTCGCTGAGCTCCTACAATGAGCAGTTCTTC
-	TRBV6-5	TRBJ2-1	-	CASSYSKKGRGNEQFF	TGTGCCAGCAGTTACTCGAAAAAGGGGCGAGGGAATGAGCAGTTCTTC
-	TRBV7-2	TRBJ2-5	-	CASSLTSEVQETQYF	TGTGCCAGCAGCTTAACCTCGGAGGTCCAGGAGACCCAGTACTTC
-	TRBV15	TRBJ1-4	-	CAISLPTNEKLFF	TGTGCCATCTCGCTACCAACTAATGAAAAACTGTTTTTT
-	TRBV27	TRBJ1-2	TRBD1	CASSPGTGMNGYTF	TGTGCCAGCAGTCCCGGGACAGGGATGAATGGCTACACCTTC
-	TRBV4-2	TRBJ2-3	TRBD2	CASSQDGSGGVADTQYF	TGTGCCAGCAGCCAAGATGGGTCGGGGGGGGTCGCAGATACGCAGTATTTT
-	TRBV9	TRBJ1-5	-	CASSEGGSSNQPQHF	TGTGCCAGCAGCGAGGGAGGGTCGAGCAATCAGCCCCAGCATTTT
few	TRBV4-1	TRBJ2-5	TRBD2	CASSQQREGETQYF	TGCGCCAGCAGCCAACAGCGGGAGGGGGAGACCCAGTACTTC
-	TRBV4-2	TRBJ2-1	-	CASSQRGGEQFF	TGTGCCAGCAGCCAAAGGGGGGGGGAGCAGTTCTTC
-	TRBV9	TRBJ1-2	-	CASSPRLAGRSGYTF	TGTGCCAGCAGCCCACGGTTGGCGGGGAGGAGTGGCTACACCTTC
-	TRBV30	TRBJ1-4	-	CAWSGRSGGWEKLFF	TGTGCCTGGAGCGGGCGATCGGGGGGATGGGAAAAACTGTTTTTT
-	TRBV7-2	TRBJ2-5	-	CASSSPRDQETQYF	TGTGCCAGCAGCTCCCCTCGGGACCAAGAGACCCAGTACTTC
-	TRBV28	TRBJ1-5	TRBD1	CASFRGGVNQPQHF	TGTGCCAGTTTCAGGGGGGGGGTAAATCAGCCCCAGCATTTT
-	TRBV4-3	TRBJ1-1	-	CASRLTQDTEAFF	TGCGCCAGCAGACTAACACAGGACACTGAAGCTTTCTTT
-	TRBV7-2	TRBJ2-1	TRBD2	CASSVGTSRGNEQFF	TGTGCCAGCAGCGTTGGGACTAGCCGGGGAAATGAGCAGTTCTTC
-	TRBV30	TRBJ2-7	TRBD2	CAWREPGLASSYEQYF	TGTGCCTGGAGAGAACCGGGACTAGCGAGTTCCTACGAGCAGTACTTC
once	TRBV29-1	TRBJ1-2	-	CSVEPTALRKGGYTF	TGCAGCGTTGAACCGACAGCACTAAGAAAGGGTGGCTACACCTTC
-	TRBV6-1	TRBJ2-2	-	CASSGRAYIGELFF	TGTGCCAGCTCGGGCAGGGCATATATCGGGGAGCTGTTTTTT
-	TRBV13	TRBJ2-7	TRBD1	CASSPRGSTYEQYF	TGTGCCAGCAGCCCCAGGGGGTCCACCTACGAGCAGTACTTC
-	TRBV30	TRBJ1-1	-	CAWSVEMNTEAFF	TGTGCCTGGAGTGTAGAGATGAACACTGAAGCTTTCTTT
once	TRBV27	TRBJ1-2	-	CASSLAGDYGYTF	TGTGCCAGCAGTTTAGCAGGGGACTATGGCTACACCTTC
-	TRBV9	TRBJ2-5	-	CASSLNQETQYF	TGTGCCAGCAGCCTAAACCAAGAGACCCAGTACTTC
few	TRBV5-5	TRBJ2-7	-	CASSQWTVYEQYF	TGTGCCAGCAGCCAGTGGACAGTCTACGAGCAGTACTTC
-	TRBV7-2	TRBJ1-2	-	CASSQNHAGVQGPIGGYTF	TGTGCCAGCAGCCAAAACCACGCTGGGGTCCAGGGGCCTATCGGTGGCTACACCTTC
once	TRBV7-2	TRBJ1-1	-	CASSLTGGARTEAFF	TGTGCCAGCAGCCTAACTGGGGGGGCGAGGACTGAAGCTTTCTTT
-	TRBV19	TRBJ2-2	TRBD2	CASSAGLAGVTGELFF	TGTGCCAGTAGCGCTGGCCTAGCGGGAGTCACCGGGGAGCTGTTTTTT
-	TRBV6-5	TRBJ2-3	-	CASSPTPFPGDTQYF	TGTGCCAGCAGTCCTACACCTTTTCCAGGGGATACGCAGTATTTT
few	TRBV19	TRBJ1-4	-	CASSIPARDEKLFF	TGTGCCAGTAGTATACCGGCCAGGGATGAAAAACTGTTTTTT
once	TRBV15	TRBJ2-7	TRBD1	CATSRVPGGEQYF	TGTGCCACCAGCAGAGTTCCAGGGGGCGAGCAGTACTTC
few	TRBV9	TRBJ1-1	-	CASSDGGGTEAFF	TGTGCCAGCAGCGACGGGGGAGGTACTGAAGCTTTCTTT
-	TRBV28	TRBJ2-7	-	CASSLGQRYEQYF	TGTGCCAGCAGTTTGGGGCAGAGGTACGAGCAGTACTTC
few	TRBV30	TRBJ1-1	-	CAWSPAPRNTEAFF	TGTGCCTGGAGCCCCGCCCCCAGGAACACTGAAGCTTTCTTT
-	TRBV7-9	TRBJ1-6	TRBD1	CASSGSGPRQGFYNSPLHF	TGTGCCAGCTCGGGTTCAGGTCCAAGACAGGGATTCTATAATTCACCCCTCCACTTT
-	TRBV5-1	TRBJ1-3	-	CASSPRTASSGNTIYF	TGCGCCAGCAGCCCGCGGACCGCCAGCTCTGGAAACACCATATATTTT
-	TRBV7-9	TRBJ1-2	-	CASSLARELSYGYTF	TGTGCCAGCAGCTTAGCTCGGGAGTTAAGCTATGGCTACACCTTC
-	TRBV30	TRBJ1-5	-	CAWSPGGNQPQHF	TGTGCCTGGAGTCCCGGGGGAAATCAGCCCCAGCATTTT
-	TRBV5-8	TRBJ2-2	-	CASSLRGRAAGELFF	TGTGCCAGCAGCCTCCGGGGCAGGGCAGCCGGGGAGCTGTTTTTT